A single sample is the source of the 16 T cell receptor beta chains below, sequenced in a study of T cell responses to AZD1222 COVID-19 vaccine. Measured with immunoSEQ multiplex PCR; TCRdb has only the in-frame clones, and not every one. The sample comprises 130,000 to 150,000 clones, 82% of which are singletons, and roughly 4.3% rests with the top ten. This material consisted of peripheral blood, taken on day 0 of MenACWY control vaccination. The receptors shown here come from an adult in good health.

The V gene is TRBV16, the J gene TRBJ1-4; perhaps TRBD1 as D (6 bases). The CDR3 extends over 15 amino acids. Germline V lookup: CDR1 KGHSY, CDR2 FQNENV. Trimming stripped 0 bases from V and 8 bases from J, with 13 bases between. CDR3 residues: CASSQSQGIGEKLFF. CDR3 nucleotides: TGTGCCAGCAGCCAATCCCAGGGGATAGGAGAAAAACTGTTTTTT.

This chain uses TRBV6-5 with TRBJ1-1; D uncertain. The CDR3 extends over 13 amino acids. V was pared by 8 bases and J by 5 bases, with 15 bases between. Germline V CDR1 and CDR2: MNHEY, SVGAGI. The CDR3 here is CASLQPGKTEAFF. The DNA of the CDR3 is TGTGCCAGCCTACAACCGGGGAAAACTGAAGCTTTCTTT.

CDR3 sequence: CASRRGLGAGELFF. DNA of the CDR3: TGTGCCAGCAGGAGGGGTCTGGGGGCCGGGGAGCTGTTTTTT. The J gene is TRBJ2-2, the V gene TRBV6-5; D is tentatively TRBD1 or TRBD2 (5 bases each). The CDR3 covers 14 residues. Germline CDR1 reads MNHEY; CDR2 reads SVGAGI. The V gene lost 6 bases and the J gene lost 6 bases, with 14 bases spanning the gap.

The chain employs TRBV6-5 and TRBJ1-3, with 7 bases that match TRBD1. The V gene end was trimmed by 6 bases and the J gene end by 0 bases; junction bases not matched to a gene: 2. The length of the CDR3 is 14 residues. CDR1 and CDR2 (germline): MNHEY, SVGAGI. The CDR3 bases are TGTGCCAGCAGGACAGGGATCTCTGGAAACACCATATATTTT. It is translated as CASRTGISGNTIYF.

The V call is TRBV19, the J call TRBJ1-1; D might be TRBD1 (5 bases). The CDR3 sequence is 14 residues long. The V and J ends lost 6 bases and 7 bases respectively, with 18 bases between them. The germline CDR1 and CDR2 sequences are LNHDA and SQIVND (reference sequence). CDR3 residues: CASSPYGTPNEAFF. The CDR3 DNA reads TGTGCCAGTAGCCCGTATGGGACTCCCAATGAAGCTTTCTTT.

The rearrangement joins TRBV5-1 to TRBJ2-7; TRBD1 is a possible D gene (5 bases). The length of the CDR3 is 14 residues. Germline lookup yields CDR1 SGHRS and CDR2 YFSETQ. The V end was cut by 2 bases, the J end by 10 bases, with 19 bases between. The CDR3 DNA reads as TGCGCCAGCAGCTTAGGTACAGGCCTCGCTGAACAGTACTTC. Translated, it gives CASSLGTGLAEQYF.

The chain uses TRBV3-1 (or the pseudogene TRBV3-2) and TRBJ1-2; perhaps TRBD1 as D (6 bases). Germline values: CDR1 LGHDT, CDR2 YNNKEL (reference sequence). V was pared by 0 bases and J by 4 bases, with 12 bases between. The CDR3 totals 15 residues. CDR3 sequence reads: CASSQEIGGGYGYTF. The CDR3 nucleotides read TGTGCCAGCAGCCAAGAAATAGGGGGAGGCTATGGCTACACCTTC.

This sequence joins TRBV19 and TRBJ1-1; weak D call: TRBD1 (5 bases). Germline values: CDR1 LNHDA, CDR2 SQIVND (reference sequence). Trimming took 8 bases from V and 4 from J, leaving 17 bases between them. The CDR3 totals 14 residues. CDR3 sequence reads: CASLQHRSVTEAFF. DNA of the CDR3: TGTGCCAGTCTCCAGCACAGGTCAGTCACTGAAGCTTTCTTT.

This chain joins TRBV7-2 and TRBJ2-5; D unresolved. The CDR3 consists of 13 residues. The V end was cut by 3 bases, the J end by 0 bases, with 5 bases between. The V gene's germline CDR1 is SGHTA and CDR2 FQGNSA. CDR3: CASSFSYQETQYF. The DNA for the CDR3 is TGTGCCAGCAGCTTCTCGTACCAAGAGACCCAGTACTTC.

This CDR3 is CASSYSKNTYGYTF. The CDR3 DNA sequence: TGTGCCAGCAGTTACTCAAAGAACACCTATGGCTACACCTTC. The chain uses TRBV6-5 and TRBJ1-2; no firm D call. Per the germline V gene, CDR1 is MNHEY and CDR2 is SVGAGI. V was trimmed by 0 bases and J by 4 bases, leaving 9 bases between them. The CDR3 sequence is 14 residues long.

The chain uses TRBV19 and TRBJ1-5, with D tentatively TRBD1 (5 bases). This CDR3 spans 16 amino acids. CDR1 is LNHDA, CDR2 SQIVND, per germline (reference sequence). V was trimmed by 2 bases and J by 0 bases, leaving 11 bases between them. DNA for the CDR3: TGTGCCAGTAGTATACAGGGCGTTGGTAGCAATCAGCCCCAGCATTTT. This translates into CASSIQGVGSNQPQHF.

This clone was observed once. The chain uses TRBV11-2 and TRBJ2-5, with D possibly called TRBD1 or TRBD2 (5 bases each). Trimming removed 7 bases from V and 2 bases from J, with 14 bases in between. CDR1 and CDR2 from the germline V gene are SGHAT and FQNNGV. The CDR3 is 14 amino acids. Here the CDR3 reads CASTTGRGQETQYF. CDR3 bases: TGTGCCAGCACTACAGGCCGAGGGCAAGAGACCCAGTACTTC.

The V call is TRBV5-6, the J call TRBJ1-3; D is possibly TRBD1 (6 bases). Germline V gives CDR1 SGHDT, CDR2 YYEEEE. V shed 4 bases and J shed 0 bases, with 11 bases lying between them. The CDR3 length is 15 residues. CDR3 loop: CASSTGTISGNTIYF. In nucleotides, the CDR3 is TGTGCCAGCAGCACCGGGACAATCTCTGGAAACACCATATATTTT.

The genes are TRBV5-1 and TRBJ2-2, with D possibly being TRBD1 (6 bases). CDR1 is SGHRS, CDR2 YFSETQ, per germline. The CDR3 loop spans 15 amino acids. The V and J ends lost 2 bases and 1 base respectively, with 9 bases between them. CDR3 DNA: TGCGCCAGCAGCTTAGGACAGATGAACACCGGGGAGCTGTTTTTT. Translated, it gives CASSLGQMNTGELFF.

There are a few counts of this clone. The chain carries TRBV4-1 and TRBJ2-1, with D uncertain. V lost 3 bases and J 1 base, leaving 10 bases between the germline ends. This CDR3 contains 15 residues. From germline, CDR1 is MGHRA and CDR2 YSYEKL. CDR3: CASSHQTRSYNEQFF. Written as DNA, the CDR3 is TGCGCCAGCAGCCACCAGACAAGGTCCTACAATGAGCAGTTCTTC.

The chain recombines TRBV3-1 (or the pseudogene TRBV3-2) with TRBJ2-1; D unresolved. Per germline, CDR1 LGHDT and CDR2 YNNKEL (reference sequence). The CDR3 runs 15 residues. Trimming removed 2 bases at V and 2 bases at J, with 10 bases between. The chain's CDR3 is CASSQWRTTYNEQFF. CDR3 coding DNA: TGTGCCAGCAGCCAATGGCGGACCACCTACAATGAGCAGTTCTTC.